A single sample is the source of the 16 T cell receptor beta chains below, sequenced in a study of T cell changes during pregnancy in multiple sclerosis. Some clones are missing from TCRdb's copy, which holds only in-frame ones; the method was immunoSEQ multiplex PCR. Of approximately 87,000 clones listed, 85% to 95% are singletons. Specimen: CD4+ T cells from peripheral blood mononuclear cells, collected in the second trimester of pregnancy. The source of these receptors is a female donor with multiple sclerosis, enrolled in a pregnancy study.

This chain's CDR3 is CASSAYSGMSSYNEQFF. Written as DNA, the CDR3 is TGTGCCAGCAGTGCTTATAGCGGGATGAGCTCCTACAATGAGCAGTTCTTC. The J gene is TRBJ2-1, the V gene TRBV25-1, with TRBD2 identical over 8 bases. This CDR3 contains 17 residues. The junction had 8 bases not matched to a gene; V was cut back by 4 bases and J by 0 bases. Germline CDR1 is MGHDK and CDR2 is SYGVNS.

This clone was detected a few times. The rearrangement joins TRBV11-2 to TRBJ2-5; TRBD2 might be the D (5 bases). Deletions cut 5 bases from V and 1 base from J, with 17 bases between. There are 16 residues in the CDR3. The germline V gene encodes CDR1 SGHAT and CDR2 FQNNGV. DNA of the CDR3: TGTGCCAGCAGCCGTCCAGGAGGAGGAATCCAAGAGACCCAGTACTTC. Protein sequence: CASSRPGGGIQETQYF.

The chain joins TRBV5-8 to TRBJ1-2; D unresolved. Trimming took off 0 bases at V and 4 bases at J, with 10 bases between the two ends. The CDR3 has 14 residues. Germline-derived CDR1 and CDR2 are SGHTS and YDEGEE. The CDR3, as DNA: TGTGCCAGCAGCTTGGACAGTCCCGTCTATGGCTACACCTTC. As protein: CASSLDSPVYGYTF.

This CDR3 reads CASSLDGESYGYTF. For the CDR3, the DNA is TGCGCCAGCAGCTTGGATGGTGAGTCCTATGGCTACACCTTC. This chain links TRBV5-1 with TRBJ1-2; no reliable D call. Germline CDR1 and CDR2: SGHRS and YFSETQ. The CDR3 loop spans 14 amino acids. The germline V and J ends were trimmed by 0 bases and 4 bases, with 10 bases remaining between them.

V gene TRBV7-9 combines with J gene TRBJ1-1; 7 nucleotides line up with TRBD1. Germline V gives CDR1 SEHNR, CDR2 FQNEAQ (reference sequence). This CDR3 contains 16 residues. Trimming at V came to 5 bases and at J to 0 bases, leaving 9 bases not matched to a gene. CDR3 DNA sequence: TGTGCCAGCAGCCTAGGGACAGCAAACCTGAACACTGAAGCTTTCTTT. Its protein product is CASSLGTANLNTEAFF. Using reference TRBV7-9 and TRBJ1-1 for the parts outside the CDR3, the full variable domain is DTGVSQNPRHKITKRGQNVTFRCDPISEHNRLYWYRQTLGQGPEFLTYFQNEAQLEKSRLLSDRFSAERPKGSFSTLEIQRTEQGDSAMYLCASSLGTANLNTEAFFGQGTRLTVV.

The chain links TRBV7-8 to TRBJ2-3; TRBD2 is a possible D gene (6 bases). CDR1 is SGHVS and CDR2 is FQNEAQ in the germline V gene. Trimming stripped 8 bases from V and 3 bases from J, with 30 bases between. CDR3 size: 19 residues. The CDR3 region is CASLPGPQKTRSWTDTQYF. CDR3 bases: TGTGCCAGCCTCCCCGGCCCCCAAAAGACTAGATCGTGGACAGATACGCAGTATTTT.

This clone came up a few times. The gene calls are TRBV7-6 and TRBJ2-7; 8 nucleotides match TRBD2. J lost 8 bases, V lost 4 bases, and 7 bases had no gene match. CDR1 is SGHVS and CDR2 is FNYEAQ in the germline V gene. The CDR3 has 13 residues. The CDR3 region is CASSSGSGGQQYF. In nucleotides, the CDR3 is TGTGCCAGCAGCTCTGGATCGGGGGGGCAGCAGTACTTC.

This rearrangement joins TRBV7-8 to TRBJ2-1; the D gene is possibly TRBD1 (6 bases). Trimming cost V 4 bases and J 10 bases, with 11 bases left between them. Germline V gene sequence: CDR1 SGHVS, CDR2 FQNEAQ. CDR3 length: 12 residues. CDR3 sequence: CASSSGASEQFF. CDR3 coding DNA: TGTGCCAGCAGCTCAGGGGCAAGCGAGCAGTTCTTC.

This chain joins TRBV18 and TRBJ2-7, with D maybe TRBD2 (5 bases). This CDR3 region has 16 residues. V lost 2 bases and J lost 2, with 16 bases in between. Germline CDR1 and CDR2: KGHSH and LQKENI. The CDR3: CASSPFMAGQTYEQYF. CDR3 DNA: TGTGCCAGCTCACCATTCATGGCGGGCCAAACCTACGAGCAGTACTTC.

The J gene is TRBJ1-2, the V gene TRBV30, with D tentatively TRBD1 (6 bases). The V end was cut by 4 bases, the J end by 4 bases, with 10 bases between. CDR3 size: 12 residues. Per the germline V gene, CDR1 is GTSNPN and CDR2 is SVGIG (reference sequence). Here the CDR3 DNA reads TGTGCCTGGACGGACAGACGCTATGGCTACACCTTC. Protein sequence: CAWTDRRYGYTF.

As for this clone: Within the sample, other DNA sequences also encode this same CDR3. The V gene is TRBV7-6, the J gene TRBJ2-3, with 15 nucleotides matching TRBD2. Germline CDR1 is SGHVS and CDR2 is FNYEAQ. V lost 3 bases, J lost 0 bases, and 4 bases stayed unmatched. The length of the CDR3 is 18 residues. This CDR3 reads CASSLGLAGGASTDTQYF. The CDR3 DNA reads as TGTGCCAGCAGCTTGGGACTAGCGGGGGGAGCTAGCACAGATACGCAGTATTTT.

The rearrangement uses TRBV5-1 and TRBJ1-1; D call uncertain. Germline V gene lookup returns CDR1 SGHRS and CDR2 YFSETQ. V lost 4 bases to trimming and J lost 1 base, with 14 bases between them. The CDR3 runs to 15 residues. The CDR3 sequence is CASSGSGMENTEAFF. In nucleotides, the CDR3 is TGCGCCAGCAGCGGATCAGGAATGGAGAACACTGAAGCTTTCTTT.

The chain links TRBV5-6 to TRBJ2-5, with D uncertain. The CDR3 sequence is 16 residues long. Trimming shortened V by 4 bases and J by 5 bases, and 21 bases separated the two germline ends. Per germline, CDR1 SGHDT and CDR2 YYEEEE. The CDR3 loop is CASSDGVDRHGETQYF. CDR3 sequence (DNA): TGTGCCAGCAGCGACGGTGTGGATCGTCACGGGGAGACCCAGTACTTC.

The V and J genes are TRBV7-8 and TRBJ2-3; TRBD2 might be the D (6 bases). The ends were cut back, 5 bases at V and 1 base at J, with 13 bases in the middle. CDR3 length equals 15 residues. Germline assignment: CDR1 SGHVS and CDR2 FQNEAQ. The CDR3 spells CASSPIGEGTDTQYF. In nucleotides, the CDR3 is TGTGCCAGCAGCCCCATCGGGGAGGGCACAGATACGCAGTATTTT.

J is TRBJ2-2 and V is TRBV30, with TRBD2 matching 12 bases. The CDR3 sequence is 15 residues long. The V segment lost 1 base and the J segment 5 bases; nucleotides outside the gene matches: 2. Germline values: CDR1 GTSNPN, CDR2 SVGIG (reference sequence). The CDR3 bases are TGTGCCTGGAGTGGACTAGCGGGAGAGACCGGGGAGCTGTTTTTT. Protein sequence: CAWSGLAGETGELFF.

The V gene is TRBV5-4, the J gene TRBJ1-1, with D perhaps TRBD1 (5 bases). V was trimmed by 0 bases and J by 7 bases, leaving 10 bases between them. Germline lookup yields CDR1 SGHNT and CDR2 YYREEE (reference sequence). CDR3 length equals 13 residues. CDR3 protein: CASSLDTGVEAFF. Written as DNA, the CDR3 is TGTGCCAGCAGCTTGGATACGGGGGTTGAAGCTTTCTTT.